The 10 T cell receptor beta chains listed next were all sequenced from one sample in a study of vaccination and CD4 T cells after COVID-19. TCRdb recomputed calls from the PCR reads with MiXCR, one row per CDR3 protein. The sample holds about 18,000 distinct CDR3 sequences, approximately 67% seen once. Sequenced here: CD4+ T cells from blood, sampled before SARS-CoV-2 vaccination. The receptors come from a human donor who had recovered from COVID-19.

CDR3 in amino acids: CASSELKVEETQYF. CDR3 in DNA: TGTGCCAGCAGTGAATTAAAGGTGGAAGAGACCCAGTACTTC. The rearrangement links TRBV25-1 to TRBJ2-5, with D uncertain. This CDR3 has 14 amino acids. From germline, CDR1 is MGHDK and CDR2 SYGVNS. The ends were cut back, 1 base at V and 3 bases at J, with 9 bases in the middle.

The gene calls are TRBV6-1 and TRBJ2-4; TRBD1 might be the D (5 bases). Per germline, CDR1 MNHNS and CDR2 SASEGT. This CDR3 has 14 amino acids. Between the trimmed V and J ends, which lost 3 bases and 12 bases, there was a span of 18 bases. The chain's CDR3 is CASSDGAGPIPQYF. The CDR3 DNA reads TGTGCCAGCAGTGATGGGGCAGGTCCCATTCCTCAGTACTTC.

The chain links TRBV5-8 to TRBJ1-5; D is undetermined. V was trimmed by 1 base and J by 4 bases, leaving 3 bases between them. This CDR3 is 12 amino acids long. CDR1 SGHTS and CDR2 YDEGEE come from the germline V gene. This CDR3 reads CASSLRNQPQHF. CDR3 sequence (DNA): TGTGCCAGCAGCTTGCGGAATCAGCCCCAGCATTTT.

J is TRBJ2-7 and V is TRBV20-1; 14 bases line up with TRBD2. Germline trimming cut 0 bases from V and 6 bases from J; bases unmatched to any gene: 7. CDR1 DFQATT and CDR2 SNEGSKA come from the germline V gene (reference sequence). CDR3 length: 16 amino acids. The CDR3 coding sequence is TGCAGTGCTAGAGATCTTACCGGGACTAGCGGGAGCGAGCAGTACTTC. Translated: CSARDLTGTSGSEQYF.

The rearrangement uses TRBV7-9 and TRBJ2-5; TRBD1 matches at 7 bases. The CDR3 has 12 amino acids. Germline V gives CDR1 SEHNR, CDR2 FQNEAQ (reference sequence). J gave up 5 bases and V 5 bases, and 2 bases lay outside the gene matches. The CDR3 DNA is TGTGCCAGCAGCACAGGGGTCGAGACCCAGTACTTC. Translating gives CASSTGVETQYF. Full variable domain (remainder filled in from reference TRBV7-9 and TRBJ2-5): DTGVSQNPRHKITKRGQNVTFRCDPISEHNRLYWYRQTLGQGPEFLTYFQNEAQLEKSRLLSDRFSAERPKGSFSTLEIQRTEQGDSAMYLCASSTGVETQYFGPGTRLLVL.

This clonotype was counted a single time. The chain employs TRBV29-1 and TRBJ1-1, with 8 bases that match TRBD1. The V segment lost 6 bases and the J segment 1 base; nucleotides outside the gene matches: 4. There are 13 residues in the CDR3. Per the germline V gene, CDR1 is SQVTM and CDR2 is ANQGSEA. The chain's CDR3 is CSVRQGRNTEAFF. The CDR3 DNA reads as TGCAGCGTGCGACAGGGGAGGAACACTGAAGCTTTCTTT. Filled out from reference TRBV29-1 and TRBJ1-1, the complete variable domain reads SAVISQKPSRDICQRGTSLTIQCQVDSQVTMMFWYRQQPGQSLTLIATANQGSEATYESGFVIDKFPISRPNLTFSTLTVSNMSPEDSSIYLCSVRQGRNTEAFFGQGTRLTVV.

The V and J genes are TRBV10-1 and TRBJ2-2; perhaps TRBD1 as D (6 bases). Germline V gene lookup returns CDR1 WNHNN and CDR2 SYGVQD (reference sequence). CDR3 length: 18 residues. V dropped 6 bases and J dropped 1 base, with 21 bases sitting between them. CDR3: CASSDGQSGPRNTGELFF. DNA for the CDR3: TGCGCCAGCAGCGACGGACAGTCGGGACCGAGGAACACCGGGGAGCTGTTTTTT.

A single count supports this clonotype. The genes are TRBV6-4 and TRBJ1-2; D not certain. Trimming took off 8 bases at V and 9 bases at J, with 22 bases between the two ends. Germline V lookup: CDR1 MRHNA, CDR2 SNTAGT. This CDR3 has 14 amino acids. The CDR3, as DNA: TGTGCCAGCCTTCCCCCCCCAAATGTGATTCGCTACACCTTC. Its translation is CASLPPPNVIRYTF.

A few counts support this clonotype. V gene TRBV7-8 combines with J gene TRBJ1-2; 7 bases align to TRBD1. Germline CDR1 SGHVS, CDR2 FQNEAQ. The CDR3 length is 14 residues. V shed 5 bases, J shed 2 bases, and the junction held 5 bases outside the gene matches. In DNA, the CDR3 is TGTGCCAGCAGCGGCCCGGACAGGAACTATGGCTACACCTTC. It yields the protein CASSGPDRNYGYTF.

The chain couples TRBV7-3 to TRBJ2-5, with 8 bases matching TRBD1. The trim removed 6 bases at V and 5 bases at J, leaving 5 bases unmatched. The CDR3 runs to 13 residues. Germline V gives CDR1 SGHTA, CDR2 FQGTGA. The CDR3: CASSQGAWETQYF. DNA for the CDR3: TGTGCCAGCAGTCAGGGGGCATGGGAGACCCAGTACTTC.